This entry describes one T cell receptor beta chain. V lost 7 bases to trimming and J lost 4 bases; unmatched junction nucleotides: 8. Germline CDR1 is MNHEY and CDR2 is SVGAGI. The CDR3 has 14 amino acids. The repertoire was sequenced with immunoSEQ multiplex PCR; TCRdb's copy has only in-frame clones and lacks some. The table records about 160,000 clones, over 60% of them present only once. This specimen comes from a study of blood T cell repertoires in COVID-19. Study overall: Sources were T cells, B-cell-depleted T cells, or PBMCs; the material itself was cDNA or gDNA.

The material sequenced was peripheral blood. The sequence derives from an elderly woman with acute or convalescent COVID-19. V and J are TRBV6-5 and TRBJ2-7; 9 bases are a match to TRBD1. The CDR3 DNA sequence: TGTGCCAGCACCGCGGGACAGGGAACTTACGAGCAGTACTTC. This encodes CASTAGQGTYEQYF.